This TCR beta chain was obtained from a study of blood T cell repertoires in COVID-19. Study-level background: Samples of COVID-19 (acute and convalescent) were obtained from the United States, Italy and Spain. T cells, B-cell-depleted T cells, or PBMCs provided the cDNA or gDNA that served as material.

Sequencing was performed with immunoSEQ multiplex PCR; in TCRdb, only in-frame clones are kept and a portion is missing. The data hold about 130,000 clones, with 70% to 85% observed a single time. The CDR3 runs 14 residues. CDR1 and CDR2 from the germline V gene are MNHEY and SVGAGI. V shed 6 bases, J shed 7 bases, and the junction held 5 bases outside the gene matches. The TCR originated in a woman in her 50s with acute or convalescent COVID-19. V gene TRBV6-5 combines with J gene TRBJ1-4, with 10 bases fitting TRBD1. The sample was peripheral blood. CDR3 nucleotides: TGTGCCAGCAGGATGACAGGGGGCGGTGAAAAACTGTTTTTT. Translation gives CASRMTGGGEKLFF.